The sequence of this TCR beta chain was determined in a study of blood T cell repertoires in COVID-19. Looking at the study overall: Samples of COVID-19 (acute and convalescent) were obtained from the United States, Italy and Spain. PBMCs, B-cell-depleted T cells, or T cells were the source of the cDNA or gDNA that made up the material.

Original data processing: Amplification with reference gene primers provided the estimates of nucleated cell counts. Clones were read by immunoSEQ multiplex PCR, and TCRdb kept only the in-frame ones, dropping some. The DNA gave D and trimming, while V, J and clone size come from that table. Found here are about 120,000 clones, 76% of them singletons; the top ten hold about 3.7%. Trimming shortened V by 1 base and J by 1 base, and 6 bases separated the two germline ends. Germline CDR1 reads SGHVS; CDR2 reads FQNEAQ. CDR3 length: 14 residues. The source is a woman older than 75 with acute or convalescent COVID-19. This chain joins TRBV7-8 and TRBJ2-3; a possible D gene is TRBD1 (6 bases). Sequenced material: peripheral blood. The CDR3 region is CASSLGQGTDTQYF. In nucleotides, the CDR3 is TGTGCCAGCAGCTTAGGACAGGGCACAGATACGCAGTATTTT.